The present TCR beta chain was sequenced within a study of tumor-infiltrating lymphocytes in primary liver carcinoma. Study summary: Donors had hepatocellular carcinoma or combined HCC and intrahepatic cholangiocarcinoma.

It was from approximately 20-30 mg of unsorted bulk tissue that RNA and DNA were co-extracted. Surgery removed the patients' primary liver carcinoma. The template, approximately 500 ng total RNA, yielded TCR beta cDNA made with a constant-region primer. Slightly modified ARM-PCR, run as three nested multiplex PCR rounds, produced the TCR beta libraries. TRBV1-TRBV30 forward and Cbeta reverse primers drove the first two approximately 11-cycle rounds. Each CDR3 protein is one row after TCRdb ran MiXCR on the multiplex PCR reads. Of tens of thousands of distinct CDR3 sequences in the sample, around 64% were seen once. Germline values: CDR1 SQVTM, CDR2 ANQGSEA. There are 15 residues in the CDR3. A remark on this clonotype: The antigen remains unidentified.

The study's findings and limits: Found in all five tumor regions were only about 7.5-25% of top clones.

The sequenced sample consisted of liver tumor tissue from sampling region 4. The subset is: tumor region T4, right-lateral pole. The source is a middle-aged man with primary liver carcinoma and hepatitis B virus infection. The rearrangement joins TRBV29-1 to TRBJ2-2; the match to TRBD2 covers 14 bases. The DNA for the CDR3 is TGCAACGCGGCCGGGACTAGCGGGAGAACCGGGGAGCTGTTTTTT. Translation: CNAAGTSGRTGELFF.